This T cell receptor beta chain was found in a study of blood T cells in healthy people across ages. The germline V and J ends were trimmed by 7 bases and 3 bases, with 13 bases remaining between them. This CDR3 spans 12 amino acids. Per germline, CDR1 GTSNPN and CDR2 SVGIG (reference sequence). With a J-beta primer mix and a sample-barcoded 5' primer, a second PCR ran roughly 6 to 12 cycles. Each cDNA molecule was tagged by a template-switch adaptor with 12 random nucleotides. From each sample, at least 2.5 million paired-end reads containing CDR3 were obtained. From the 5' RACE reads, TCRdb called clonotypes with MiXCR, one entry per CDR3 protein. The sample yields approximately 800,000 distinct CDR3 sequences, roughly 25% seen once. The same sample was also used in a study of T cells of mothers and their children. That paper adds: The study obtained over 9 million TCR beta CDR3 reads per mother and some 3 million per child. Researchers report slightly higher, though non-significant, overlap in related mother-child pairs than in unrelated pairs.

This chain connects TRBV30 to TRBJ2-7; D not resolved. The sequenced sample consisted of blood. The receptor was derived from a boy aged 5 to 17 in good health. The CDR3 nucleotides are TGTGCCTCGGAGTTAGGCCTCTACGAGCAGTACTTC. Translated, it gives CASELGLYEQYF.